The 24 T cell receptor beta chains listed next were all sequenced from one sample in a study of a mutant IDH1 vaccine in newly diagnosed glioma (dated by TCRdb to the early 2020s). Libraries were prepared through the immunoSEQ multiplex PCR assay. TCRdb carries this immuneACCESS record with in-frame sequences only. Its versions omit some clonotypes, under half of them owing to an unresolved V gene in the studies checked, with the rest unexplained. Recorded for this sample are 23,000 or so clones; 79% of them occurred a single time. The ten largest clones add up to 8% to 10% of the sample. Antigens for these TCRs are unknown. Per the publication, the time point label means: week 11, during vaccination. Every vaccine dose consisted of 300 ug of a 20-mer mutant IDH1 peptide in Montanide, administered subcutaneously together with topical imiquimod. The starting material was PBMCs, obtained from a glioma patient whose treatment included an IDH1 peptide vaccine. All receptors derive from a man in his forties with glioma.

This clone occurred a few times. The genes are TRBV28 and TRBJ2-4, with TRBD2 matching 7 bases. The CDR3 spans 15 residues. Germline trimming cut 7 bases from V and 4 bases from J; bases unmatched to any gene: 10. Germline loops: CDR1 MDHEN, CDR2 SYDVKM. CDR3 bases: TGTGCCAGCATCGGCGGGGGTGAGGGAAAAAACATTCAGTACTTC. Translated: CASIGGGEGKNIQYF.

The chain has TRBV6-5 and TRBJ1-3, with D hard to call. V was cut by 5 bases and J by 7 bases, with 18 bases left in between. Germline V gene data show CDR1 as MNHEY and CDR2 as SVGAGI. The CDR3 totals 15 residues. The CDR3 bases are TGTGCCAGCAGTGGGAATTTGAAGGATATCAACACCATATATTTT. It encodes CASSGNLKDINTIYF.

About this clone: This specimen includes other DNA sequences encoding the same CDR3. The CDR3 protein is CASSGAAYNEQFF. The CDR3 region has the DNA TGTGCCAGCAGTGGCGCAGCATACAATGAGCAGTTCTTC. J is TRBJ2-1 and V is TRBV2; D is unresolved. The CDR3 has 13 residues. CDR1 SNHLY and CDR2 FYNNEI come from the germline V gene. Deletions cut 4 bases from V and 4 bases from J, with 8 bases between.

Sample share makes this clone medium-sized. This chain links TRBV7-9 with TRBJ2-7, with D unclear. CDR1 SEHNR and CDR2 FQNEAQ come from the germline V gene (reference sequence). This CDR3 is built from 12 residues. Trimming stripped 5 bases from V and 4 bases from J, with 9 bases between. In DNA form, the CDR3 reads TGTGCCAGCAGCCCTCGCCCTTACGAGCAGTACTTC. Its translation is CASSPRPYEQYF.

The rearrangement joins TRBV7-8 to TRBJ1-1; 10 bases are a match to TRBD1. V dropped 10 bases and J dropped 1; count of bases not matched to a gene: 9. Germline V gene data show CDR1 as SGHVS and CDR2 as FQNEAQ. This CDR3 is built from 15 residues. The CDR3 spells CATNHGQGGNTEAFF. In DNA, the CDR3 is TGTGCCACCAACCACGGACAGGGGGGGAACACTGAAGCTTTCTTT.

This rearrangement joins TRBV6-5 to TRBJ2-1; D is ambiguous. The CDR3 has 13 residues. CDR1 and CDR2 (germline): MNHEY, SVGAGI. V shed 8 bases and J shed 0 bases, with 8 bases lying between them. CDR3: CASGIGSYNEQFF. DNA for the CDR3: TGTGCCAGCGGGATAGGCTCCTACAATGAGCAGTTCTTC.

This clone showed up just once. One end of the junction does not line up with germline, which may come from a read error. The CDR3 spells CASTLGTGELFF. The CDR3 DNA follows: TGTGCCAGCACCTTAGGGACCGGGGAGCTGTTTTTT. J is TRBJ2-2 and V is TRBV7-9, with unresolved D. The CDR3 spans 12 residues. Germline lookup yields CDR1 SEHNR and CDR2 FQNEAQ (reference sequence).

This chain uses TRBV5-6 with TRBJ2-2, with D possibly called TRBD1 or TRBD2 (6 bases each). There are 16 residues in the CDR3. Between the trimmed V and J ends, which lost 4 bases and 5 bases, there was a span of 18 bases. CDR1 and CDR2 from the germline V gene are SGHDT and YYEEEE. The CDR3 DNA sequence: TGTGCCAGCAGCCGGGGGACGGGGGCGCAGACCGGGGAGCTGTTTTTT. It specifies CASSRGTGAQTGELFF.

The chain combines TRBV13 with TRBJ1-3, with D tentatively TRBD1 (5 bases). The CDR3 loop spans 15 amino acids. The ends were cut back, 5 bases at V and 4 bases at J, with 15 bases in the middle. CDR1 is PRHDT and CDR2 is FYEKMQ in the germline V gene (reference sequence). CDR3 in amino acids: CASSGGGTEGNTIYF. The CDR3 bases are TGTGCCAGCAGCGGCGGGGGGACTGAGGGAAACACCATATATTTT.

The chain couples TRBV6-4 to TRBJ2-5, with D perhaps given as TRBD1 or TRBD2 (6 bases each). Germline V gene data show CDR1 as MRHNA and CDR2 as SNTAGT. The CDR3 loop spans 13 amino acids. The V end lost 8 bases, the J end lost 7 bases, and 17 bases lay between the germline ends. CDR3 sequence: CASAQGPGGTQYF. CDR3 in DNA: TGTGCCAGCGCACAGGGCCCCGGGGGGACCCAGTACTTC.

In nucleotides, the CDR3 is TGTGCCAGCTCGGCAAACGGACAGGGGGGGATTGGCTACACCTTC. It codes for CASSANGQGGIGYTF. J is TRBJ1-2 and V is TRBV18, with 10 nucleotides matching TRBD1. The CDR3 is made up of 15 amino acids. The V gene's germline CDR1 is KGHSH and CDR2 LQKENI. With V trimmed by 6 bases and J by 7 bases, 11 bases remained unmatched.

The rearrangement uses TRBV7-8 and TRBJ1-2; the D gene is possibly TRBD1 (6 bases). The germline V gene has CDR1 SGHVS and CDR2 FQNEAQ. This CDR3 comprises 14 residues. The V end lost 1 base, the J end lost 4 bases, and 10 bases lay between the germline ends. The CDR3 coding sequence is TGTGCCAGCAGCTTAGTCGGGACACCCTATGGCTACACCTTC. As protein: CASSLVGTPYGYTF.

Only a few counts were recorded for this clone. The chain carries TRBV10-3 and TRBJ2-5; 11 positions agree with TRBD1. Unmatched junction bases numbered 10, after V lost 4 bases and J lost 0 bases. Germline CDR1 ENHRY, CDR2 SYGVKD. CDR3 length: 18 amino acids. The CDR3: CAISGDRGGLADQETQYF. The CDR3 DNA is TGTGCCATCAGTGGGGACAGGGGGGGACTAGCTGACCAAGAGACCCAGTACTTC.

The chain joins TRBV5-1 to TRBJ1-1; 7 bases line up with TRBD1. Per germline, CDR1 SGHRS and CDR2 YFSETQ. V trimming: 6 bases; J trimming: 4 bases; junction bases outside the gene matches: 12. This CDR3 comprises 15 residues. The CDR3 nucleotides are TGCGCCAGCAATCCACTACAGGGGTCGGGCACTGAAGCTTTCTTT. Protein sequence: CASNPLQGSGTEAFF.

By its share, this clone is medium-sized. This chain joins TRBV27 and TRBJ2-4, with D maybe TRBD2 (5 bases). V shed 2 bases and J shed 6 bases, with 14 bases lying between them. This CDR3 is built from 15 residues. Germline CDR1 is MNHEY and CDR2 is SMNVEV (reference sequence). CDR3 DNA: TGTGCCAGCAGTTTAGTCCCACCCAGCGGAAACATTCAGTACTTC. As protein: CASSLVPPSGNIQYF.

The CDR3 protein is CASSQSGSSGTGAQPQHF. For the CDR3, the DNA is TGCGCCAGCAGTCAATCGGGATCCAGCGGGACAGGGGCCCAGCCCCAGCATTTT. The chain joins TRBV23-1 to TRBJ1-5; 10 nucleotides line up with TRBD1. TRBV23-1 qualifies as an ORF whose function is uncertain. The J segment lost 7 bases and the V segment lost 0 bases, leaving 12 bases of the junction unmatched. The CDR3 is 18 amino acids.

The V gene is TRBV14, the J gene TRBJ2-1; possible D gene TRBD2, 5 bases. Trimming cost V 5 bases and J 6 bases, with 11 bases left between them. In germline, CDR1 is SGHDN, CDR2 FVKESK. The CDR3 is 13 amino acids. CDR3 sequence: CASSAPAANEQFF. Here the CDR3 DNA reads TGTGCCAGCAGCGCTCCAGCGGCCAATGAGCAGTTCTTC.

The CDR3 bases are TGCGCCAGCAGCTTGGAAGCGGGAGCGTCAGATACGCAGTATTTT. Its translation: CASSLEAGASDTQYF. J is TRBJ2-3 and V is TRBV5-1, with TRBD2 matching over 8 bases. Looked up from germline, CDR1 is SGHRS and CDR2 is YFSETQ. This CDR3 has 15 residues. J lost 4 bases, V lost 0 bases, and 4 bases had no gene match.

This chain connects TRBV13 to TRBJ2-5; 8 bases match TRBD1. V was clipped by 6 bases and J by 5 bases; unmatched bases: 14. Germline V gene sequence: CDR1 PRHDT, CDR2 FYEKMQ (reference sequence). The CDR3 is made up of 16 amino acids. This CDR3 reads CASRYRTGMRGETQYF. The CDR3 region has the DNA TGTGCCAGCAGATACCGGACAGGGATGAGGGGGGAGACCCAGTACTTC.

The CDR3 nucleotides read TGTGCCAGCAGCCCGTCGACTAGCGGGAGTCGGAACATTCAGTACTTC. Translation: CASSPSTSGSRNIQYF. This chain links TRBV5-4 with TRBJ2-4; TRBD2 matches at 12 bases. The CDR3 contains 16 residues. Germline V gene lookup returns CDR1 SGHNT and CDR2 YYREEE (reference sequence). V trimming: 4 bases; J trimming: 7 bases; junction bases outside the gene matches: 9.

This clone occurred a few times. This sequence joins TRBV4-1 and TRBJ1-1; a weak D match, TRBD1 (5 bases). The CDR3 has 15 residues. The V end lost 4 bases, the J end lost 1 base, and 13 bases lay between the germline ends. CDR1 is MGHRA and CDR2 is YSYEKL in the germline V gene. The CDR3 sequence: CASSPGGGSNTEAFF. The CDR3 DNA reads TGCGCCAGCAGCCCCGGTGGGGGGTCGAACACTGAAGCTTTCTTT.

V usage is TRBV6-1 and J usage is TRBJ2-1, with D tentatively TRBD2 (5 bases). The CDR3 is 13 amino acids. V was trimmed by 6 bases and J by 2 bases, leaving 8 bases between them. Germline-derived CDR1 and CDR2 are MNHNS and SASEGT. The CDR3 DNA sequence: TGTGCCAGCAGGCTAGCTCCCTACAATGAGCAGTTCTTC. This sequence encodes CASRLAPYNEQFF.

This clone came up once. CDR3 nucleotides: TGCGCCAGCAGCCAACCCAAGACCGCCTACGAGCAGTACTTC. Translated, it gives CASSQPKTAYEQYF. The chain has TRBV4-1 and TRBJ2-7; D gene unclear. V lost 2 bases, J lost 2 bases, and 10 bases lay in between. Germline V gene data show CDR1 as MGHRA and CDR2 as YSYEKL. The CDR3 runs to 14 residues.

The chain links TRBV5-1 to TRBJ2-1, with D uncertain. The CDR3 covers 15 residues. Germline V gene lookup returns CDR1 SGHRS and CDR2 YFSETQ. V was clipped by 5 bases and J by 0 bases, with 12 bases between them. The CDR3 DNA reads TGCGCCAGCAGGCCTTCGGTAGCCTCCTACAATGAGCAGTTCTTC. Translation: CASRPSVASYNEQFF.